This TCR beta chain derives from a study of identical twins. TCRdb fed the 5' RACE reads into MiXCR, producing one record per CDR3 protein. The sample has approximately 410,000 distinct CDR3 sequences; around 18% are singletons. There were only healthy Caucasians among the donors. The CDR3 covers 15 residues. Germline V gene sequence: CDR1 DFQATT, CDR2 SNEGSKA (reference sequence). V was cut by 2 bases and J by 5 bases, with 16 bases left in between. The sequencing input was naive T cells sorted from blood. The rearrangement links TRBV20-1 to TRBJ2-1; either TRBD1 or TRBD2 may fit D (5 bases each). This sequence was found in a man between 50 and 59 years old in good health. In DNA form, the CDR3 reads TGCAGTGCTAGAAACTCGGGACGTTCAGACAATGAGCAGTTCTTC. Protein sequence: CSARNSGRSDNEQFF.